This is a list of T cell receptor beta chains from one sample in a study of T cell responses to AZD1222 COVID-19 vaccine. Assay used: immunoSEQ multiplex PCR; TCRdb lists only in-frame clones, some missing. The sample comprises more than 80,000 clones, approximately 90% of which are singletons, and about 30% rests with the top ten. The sequences come from peripheral blood, collected 28 days after the second AZD1222 dose. These receptors were taken from an adult who received the AZD1222 COVID-19 vaccine. CDR3s include the opening cysteine and the closing phenylalanine or tryptophan. The order of the fields is clone size, D gene, V gene, J gene, CDR3 protein, CDR3 DNA. D genes are given only for firm matches. Clone size appears in some rows only: once, few, many, or a class for an expanded clone.

-	TRBD1	TRBV10-2	TRBJ2-3	CASSEVGTASTDTQYF	TGCGCCAGCAGTGAGGTGGGGACAGCTAGCACAGATACGCAGTATTTT
-	TRBD1	TRBV6-1	TRBJ1-1	CASSETGVGLTEAFF	TGTGCCAGCAGTGAGACAGGGGTGGGTTTGACTGAAGCTTTCTTT
-	-	TRBV6-1	TRBJ2-7	CASSSHDSSSYEQYF	TGTGCCAGCAGTTCCCACGACAGTTCCTCCTACGAGCAGTACTTC
-	TRBD1	TRBV3-1/TRBV3-2	TRBJ2-7	CASRRQGNSYEQYF	TGTGCCAGCAGGAGACAGGGGAACTCCTACGAGCAGTACTTC
-	-	TRBV3-1/TRBV3-2	TRBJ2-2	CASSQEGWWDRELFF	TGTGCCAGCAGCCAAGAAGGTTGGTGGGACAGGGAGCTGTTTTTT
-	TRBD2	TRBV11-2	TRBJ2-7	CASSSSERDPYEQYF	TGTGCCAGCAGCTCGAGCGAGCGGGACCCCTACGAGCAGTACTTC
-	-	TRBV28	TRBJ2-1	CASSRHGYEQFF	TGTGCCAGCAGTCGACATGGCTATGAGCAGTTCTTC
once	TRBD1	TRBV5-6	TRBJ2-1	CASSFGVRTGAYNEQFF	TGTGCCAGCAGCTTCGGTGTAAGGACAGGGGCCTACAATGAGCAGTTCTTC
-	-	TRBV14	TRBJ2-7	CASSQDPARALEQYF	TGTGCCAGCAGCCAAGATCCCGCCAGGGCCCTAGAGCAGTACTTC
-	-	TRBV5-1	TRBJ2-7	CASSLAGAIEQYF	TGCGCCAGCAGCTTGGCGGGGGCGATCGAGCAGTACTTC
-	-	TRBV29-1	TRBJ2-2	CSVEIGGLVNTGELFF	TGCAGCGTTGAAATTGGTGGTCTAGTTAACACCGGGGAGCTGTTTTTT
-	-	TRBV7-9	TRBJ2-4	CASSLGVGGGDIQYF	TGTGCCAGCAGCTTAGGGGTGGGGGGTGGAGACATTCAGTACTTC
-	TRBD1	TRBV7-9	TRBJ1-2	CASSFRDRGRTYGYTF	TGTGCCAGCAGCTTCCGGGACAGGGGACGGACCTATGGCTACACCTTC
-	TRBD1	TRBV9	TRBJ2-3	CASSLGDRGADTQYF	TGTGCCAGCAGCTTGGGGGACAGAGGGGCAGATACGCAGTATTTT
-	TRBD1	TRBV4-1	TRBJ1-4	CASSQGGQGRANEKLFF	TGCGCCAGCAGCCAAGGAGGACAGGGACGGGCTAATGAAAAACTGTTTTTT
-	TRBD2	TRBV5-4	TRBJ2-7	CASSRTSGKTYEQYF	TGTGCCAGCAGCCGGACTAGCGGGAAAACCTACGAGCAGTACTTC
-	TRBD1	TRBV5-1	TRBJ1-2	CASSQGQSQGYGYTF	TGCGCCAGCAGCCAGGGACAGTCACAGGGCTATGGCTACACCTTC
-	-	TRBV20-1	TRBJ2-1	CSAFSGTDLF	TGCAGTGCTTTCTCAGGGACGGACCTCTTC
-	-	TRBV6-5	TRBJ1-5	CACGDADQQPQHF	TGTGCCTGCGGGGACGCCGATCAGCAGCCCCAGCATTTT
-	-	TRBV5-1	TRBJ1-4	CASSLAPGANEKLFF	TGCGCCAGCAGCCTAGCCCCGGGGGCTAATGAAAAACTGTTTTTT
-	-	TRBV9	TRBJ2-2	CASSVDQSGELFF	TGTGCCAGCAGCGTAGACCAGTCCGGGGAGCTGTTTTTT
few	-	TRBV28	TRBJ2-2	CASRGGTANTGELFF	TGTGCCAGTAGAGGCGGGACCGCCAACACCGGGGAGCTGTTTTTT
-	TRBD1	TRBV28	TRBJ2-5	CASSGTGAAQETQYF	TGTGCCAGCAGTGGTACAGGGGCGGCCCAAGAGACCCAGTACTTC
-	-	TRBV27	TRBJ2-4	CASMGLGDIQYF	TGTGCCAGCATGGGCCTAGGGGACATTCAGTACTTC
-	-	TRBV6-5	TRBJ1-1	CASGPGKGNFEAFF	TGTGCCAGCGGACCCGGGAAGGGTAATTTTGAAGCTTTCTTT
-	TRBD2	TRBV11-2	TRBJ2-3	CASSPPTAGVATQYF	TGTGCCAGCAGCCCCCCTACAGCGGGAGTGGCTACGCAGTATTTT
-	-	TRBV28	TRBJ2-7	CASGTHHDLKQYF	TGTGCCAGTGGGACACACCACGACTTAAAGCAGTACTTC
-	TRBD2	TRBV27	TRBJ2-3	CASSLRTSSSSTDTQYF	TGTGCCAGCAGTTTAAGGACTAGCTCATCTAGCACAGATACGCAGTATTTT
-	-	TRBV27	TRBJ1-5	CASSFAGRYSNQPQHF	TGTGCCAGCAGTTTCGCAGGTCGGTATAGCAATCAGCCCCAGCATTTT
once	TRBD2	TRBV7-9	TRBJ2-1	CASSSLSGNYNEQFF	TGTGCCAGCAGCTCCCTTAGCGGGAACTACAATGAGCAGTTCTTC
once	-	TRBV30	TRBJ1-2	CAWSEPMGGNYGYTF	TGTGCCTGGAGCGAACCAATGGGGGGAAACTATGGCTACACCTTC
-	-	TRBV12-3/TRBV12-4	TRBJ2-1	CASSPVGDEQFF	TGTGCCAGCAGCCCCGTGGGGGATGAGCAGTTCTTC
-	-	TRBV19	TRBJ2-2	CASSTGPGELFF	TGTGCCAGTAGTACAGGTCCCGGGGAGCTGTTTTTT
-	-	TRBV5-1	TRBJ1-1	CASSLTGVNTEAFF	TGCGCCAGCAGCTTGACCGGGGTAAACACTGAAGCTTTCTTT
once	TRBD1	TRBV29-1	TRBJ2-7	CSVDGQGASYEQYF	TGCAGCGTTGACGGACAGGGGGCTTCCTACGAGCAGTACTTC
-	TRBD1	TRBV5-1	TRBJ1-1	CASSPRRGPKTNTEAFF	TGCGCCAGCAGCCCGAGGAGGGGGCCGAAAACTAACACTGAAGCTTTCTTT
-	-	TRBV28	TRBJ1-6	CASRTPGSSYNSPLHF	TGTGCCAGCAGAACCCCAGGGAGCTCCTATAATTCACCCCTCCACTTT
-	TRBD2	TRBV27	TRBJ2-3	CASSLTRLRASGSGEDTQYF	TGTGCCAGCAGTTTAACCCGATTGAGGGCTAGCGGGAGTGGGGAGGATACGCAGTATTTT
-	-	TRBV9	TRBJ1-1	CASSISLNTEAFF	TGTGCCAGCAGCATAAGTCTGAACACTGAAGCTTTCTTT
-	-	TRBV6-6	TRBJ2-3	CASSYGSVWTTDTQYF	TGTGCCAGCAGTTACGGATCGGTGTGGACCACAGATACGCAGTATTTT
once	-	TRBV28	TRBJ2-2	CASSLGAINTGELFF	TGTGCCAGCAGCCTAGGGGCGATAAACACCGGGGAGCTGTTTTTT
-	TRBD1	TRBV29-1	TRBJ2-7	CSVADRDTYEQYF	TGCAGCGTCGCCGACAGGGACACCTACGAGCAGTACTTC
-	-	TRBV19	TRBJ1-5	CASSQFHSNQPQHF	TGTGCCAGTAGTCAGTTTCATAGCAATCAGCCCCAGCATTTT
once	TRBD2	TRBV19	TRBJ2-5	CASSPWGGSGIKETQYF	TGTGCCAGTAGTCCCTGGGGTGGTAGCGGGATAAAAGAGACCCAGTACTTC
-	-	TRBV9	TRBJ2-7	CASSPSGLNLHEQYF	TGTGCCAGCAGCCCCTCAGGGCTGAACCTCCACGAGCAGTACTTC
-	TRBD1	TRBV7-9	TRBJ1-3	CASSLGAGGPSGNTIYF	TGTGCCAGCAGCTTAGGGGCAGGGGGCCCCTCTGGAAACACCATATATTTT
-	-	TRBV29-1	TRBJ1-2	CSVADIMVGGYTF	TGCAGCGTTGCCGACATCATGGTGGGTGGCTACACCTTC
once	TRBD2	TRBV5-1	TRBJ2-2	CASSVSGIKAGELFF	TGCGCCAGCAGCGTTAGCGGGATCAAGGCCGGGGAGCTGTTTTTT
-	-	TRBV9	TRBJ2-3	CASSPGGGLTDTQYF	TGTGCCAGCAGTCCAGGGGGGGGACTCACAGATACGCAGTATTTT
-	TRBD1	TRBV5-1	TRBJ1-1	CASSTDRATEAFF	TGCGCCAGCAGCACCGACAGGGCCACTGAAGCTTTCTTT
-	-	TRBV28	TRBJ2-2	CASRSSPPTGELFF	TGTGCCAGCCGATCATCACCTCCGACCGGGGAGCTGTTTTTT
-	TRBD2	TRBV10-2	TRBJ2-7	CASGLAGEIGEQYF	TGCGCCAGCGGACTAGCGGGAGAAATAGGCGAGCAGTACTTC
-	-	TRBV19	TRBJ1-2	CASSGRVGDYGYTF	TGTGCCAGTAGTGGCCGGGTGGGGGACTATGGCTACACCTTC
-	TRBD2	TRBV28	TRBJ2-5	CASSPTGLAGGETQYF	TGTGCCAGCAGCCCCACGGGACTAGCGGGAGGGGAGACCCAGTACTTC
-	-	TRBV5-6	TRBJ2-1	CASSLAGAYNEQFF	TGTGCCAGCAGCTTGGCCGGAGCTTACAATGAGCAGTTCTTC
-	TRBD1	TRBV7-2	TRBJ2-7	CASRRGLGEQYF	TGTGCCAGCAGGAGGGGGCTAGGCGAGCAGTACTTC
-	-	TRBV6-5	TRBJ1-4	CASSPTGLNGEKLFF	TGTGCCAGCAGTCCAACAGGGCTCAACGGGGAAAAACTGTTTTTT
-	-	TRBV11-3	TRBJ1-3	CASSLDDPWGLGNTIYF	TGTGCCAGCAGCTTAGATGACCCGTGGGGGTTGGGAAACACCATATATTTT
once	-	TRBV28	TRBJ1-4	CASRGTVGQKLFF	TGTGCCAGCAGGGGGACGGTGGGGCAAAAACTGTTTTTT
-	TRBD1	TRBV28	TRBJ1-2	CASRGTGGIYYGYTF	TGTGCCAGCAGAGGGACAGGGGGCATCTACTATGGCTACACCTTC